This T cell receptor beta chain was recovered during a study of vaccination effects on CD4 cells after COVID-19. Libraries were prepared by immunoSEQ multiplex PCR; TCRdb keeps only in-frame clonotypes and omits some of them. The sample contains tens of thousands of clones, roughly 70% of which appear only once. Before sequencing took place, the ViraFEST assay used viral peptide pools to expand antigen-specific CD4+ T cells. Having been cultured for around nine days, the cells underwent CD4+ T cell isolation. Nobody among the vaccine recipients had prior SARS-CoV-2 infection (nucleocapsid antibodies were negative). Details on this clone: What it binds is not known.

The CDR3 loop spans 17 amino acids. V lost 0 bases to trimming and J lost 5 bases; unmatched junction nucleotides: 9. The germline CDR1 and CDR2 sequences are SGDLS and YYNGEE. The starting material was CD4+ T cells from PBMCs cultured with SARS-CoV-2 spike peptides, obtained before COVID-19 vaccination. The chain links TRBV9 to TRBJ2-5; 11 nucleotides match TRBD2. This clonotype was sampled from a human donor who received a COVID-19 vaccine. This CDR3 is CASSVALLTSGKETQYF. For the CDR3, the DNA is TGTGCCAGCAGCGTAGCTCTCTTGACTAGCGGGAAGGAGACCCAGTACTTC. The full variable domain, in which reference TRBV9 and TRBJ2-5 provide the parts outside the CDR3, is DSGVTQTPKHLITATGQRVTLRCSPRSGDLSVYWYQQSLDQGLQFLIQYYNGEERAKGNILERFSAQQFPDLHSELNLSSLELGDSALYFCASSVALLTSGKETQYFGPGTRLLVL.